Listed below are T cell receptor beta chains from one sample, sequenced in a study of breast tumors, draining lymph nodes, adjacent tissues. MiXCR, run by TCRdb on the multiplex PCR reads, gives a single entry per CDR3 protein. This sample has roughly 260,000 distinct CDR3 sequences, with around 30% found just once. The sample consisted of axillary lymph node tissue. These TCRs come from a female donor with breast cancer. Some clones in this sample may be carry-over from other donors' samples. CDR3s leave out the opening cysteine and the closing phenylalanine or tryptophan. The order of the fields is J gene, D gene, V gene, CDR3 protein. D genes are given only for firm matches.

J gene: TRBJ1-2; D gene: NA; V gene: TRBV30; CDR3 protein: AWSDSHNYGYT
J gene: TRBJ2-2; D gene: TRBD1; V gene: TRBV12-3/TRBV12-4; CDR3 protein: ASSGLPGTGLTGELF
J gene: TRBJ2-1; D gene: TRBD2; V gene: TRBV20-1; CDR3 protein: SARLGTSGRYEQF
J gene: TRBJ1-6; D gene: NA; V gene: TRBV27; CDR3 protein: ASSLSRQAGSPLH
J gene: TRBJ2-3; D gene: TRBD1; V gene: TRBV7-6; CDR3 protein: ASAGGSQTDTQY
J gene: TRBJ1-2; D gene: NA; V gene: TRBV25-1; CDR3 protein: ASSAPRLSYGYT
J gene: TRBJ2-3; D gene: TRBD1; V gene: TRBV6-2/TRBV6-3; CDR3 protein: ASSQSAGTGTDTQY
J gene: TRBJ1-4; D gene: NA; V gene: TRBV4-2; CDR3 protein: ASSQGGGATNEKLF
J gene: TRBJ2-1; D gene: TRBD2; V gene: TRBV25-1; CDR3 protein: ASSALAGNNEQF
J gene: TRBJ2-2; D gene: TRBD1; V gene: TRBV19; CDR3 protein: ASSIEPGQWNTGELS
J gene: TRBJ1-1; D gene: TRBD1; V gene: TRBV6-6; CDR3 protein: ASRQDRDAF
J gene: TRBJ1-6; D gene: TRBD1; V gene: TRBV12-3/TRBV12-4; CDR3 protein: ASKLTGRSSPLH
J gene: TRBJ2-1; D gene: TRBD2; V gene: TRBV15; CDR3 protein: ATQTPSGSPNGEV
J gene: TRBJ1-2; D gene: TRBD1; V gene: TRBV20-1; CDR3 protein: SARGLDRVGYGYT